The T cell receptor beta chain described here comes from a study of CD8+ T cells in alopecia areata. Study-wide background: Those patients who were treated received oral tofacitinib, which was given at 5 to 10 mg twice daily for moderate-to-severe alopecia areata.

Notes on this clone: Its antigen is currently unknown.

RNA extraction was followed by reverse transcription into cDNA, which acted as the sequencing template. Profiling relied on immunoSEQ multiplex PCR, and the TCRdb table lists in-frame clones only, not all of them. Found here are fewer than 250,000 clones, approximately 61% of them singletons; the top ten hold less than 0.6%. Lesional scalp tissue (obtained by punch biopsy) and peripheral blood were collected from alopecia areata patients. CD4+ and CD8+ T cells were sorted from PBMCs stained for CD3, CD4 and CD8. Regarding the study as a whole: Scalp samples also yield sequences of resident alphabeta T cells from normal skin.

The CDR3 loop spans 15 amino acids. Trimming stripped 7 bases from V and 0 bases from J, with 15 bases between. Germline V lookup: CDR1 GTSNPN, CDR2 SVGIG (reference sequence). The material was CD4+ T cells sorted from blood, obtained at week 0. The sequence was obtained from a human donor with alopecia areata. The V call is TRBV30, the J call TRBJ2-2; possibly TRBD2 for D (5 bases). The DNA of the CDR3 is TGTGCCTTCCACCCAGGAGGCCCGAACACCGGGGAGCTGTTTTTT. Translation gives CAFHPGGPNTGELFF.